This entry is about one T cell receptor (beta chain). Its antigen is unidentified. The data stem from a study of identical twins. This CDR3 is 15 amino acids long. V lost 2 bases and J 2 bases, leaving 12 bases between the germline ends. Germline CDR1 is MDHEN and CDR2 is SYDVKM. Template switching created a universal primer site, and the cDNA included unique molecular identifiers. TCRdb independently ran MiXCR on the 5' RACE reads; one entry per CDR3 protein. The sample consists of more than 400,000 distinct CDR3 sequences, about 16% of them appearing once. Study-wide results and limits: Insertion counts were lower in abundant cord blood beta clonotypes, a trend that memory repertoires did not show. The study based its conclusions on cross-sectional statistical analysis and did not follow the same donors.

A further study also used this sample, focusing on yellow fever vaccine responses in identical twins.

The receptor was isolated from a woman under 30 in good health. The genes are TRBV28 and TRBJ2-5; possibly TRBD2 for D (6 bases). The source material was CD4+ T cells sorted from blood. CDR3 nucleotides: TGTGCCAGCAGTTTAGGAGGAGGGCAGCAAGAGACCCAGTACTTC. Protein sequence: CASSLGGGQQETQYF.